Here is one T cell receptor beta chain with its context. Its specific antigen is unknown. No clone much larger than this one lies a single base away; base qualities are absent. Each donor gave one peripheral blood draw, averaging approximately 120 mL, which was collected into heparinised tubes. A BD FACSAria II was used to sort naive, central memory, regulatory and stem cell-like memory CD4+ T cells with a panel that included CD45RO, CCR7, CD25, CD127, CD95 and CD27. Every sorted population had a purity above 95%. PBMCs were separated immediately by Lymphoprep density gradient centrifugation and were stained directly, without being cultured. So that batch effects would be minimized, each experiment stained and sorted samples in pairs, pairing one healthy donor with one patient. All of the isolated RNA was reverse transcribed with the High Capacity cDNA Reverse Transcription Kit, so expressed TCRB transcripts were sequenced. Deep immunoSEQ sequencing was applied to naive, central memory and regulatory T cell samples, giving an average of roughly 3.6 million total reads per sample. After sorted cells were lysed in RLT buffer, RNA was extracted with DNase-treated RNeasy Micro or Mini kits, with the choice depending on cell number. Each cell subset was processed on its own to prevent cross-contamination, while patient and healthy donor samples were processed together. TCRB sequences were amplified from cDNA with the immunoSEQ multiplex PCR, producing 87-bp fragments spanning the CDR3 region. Sequencing of the amplicons was performed on the Illumina HiSeq platform. Concerning the study's data processing: PCR bias was corrected computationally using synthetic template baselines, and reads within Hamming distance 2 were collapsed, with unmergeable singletons discarded. Reads were aligned against IMGT so that V, D and J genes, CDR3 length and insertions or deletions at six rearrangement sites could be assigned. Clonotype counts were normalized to sorted cell number within each subset before computing true diversity and Gini coefficients with the tcR R package. The overlap coefficient, calculated on TCRB nucleotide sequences, was used to measure repertoire sharing. Imported from immuneACCESS, the table was reduced by TCRdb to in-frame sequences with V and J called. These copies leave out some clones; in studies compared against another copy, an unresolved V gene accounts for under half, and the cause of the remainder is not known. V and J calls and clone size follow that table, whereas D and trimming were derived from the DNA. The table for this sample lists around 130,000 clones; 16% of them were counted only once. In total, the top ten clones hold approximately 2.3% of the sample.

CDR1 is given as SGHRS and CDR2 as YFSETQ, both from the germline V gene. Trimmed from V: 4 bases; trimmed from J: 8 bases; junction bases lacking a gene match: 5. Including the terminal cysteine and phenylalanine, the CDR3 comprises 13 residues. CDR3 DNA is the only sequence kept; it has 39 bases, read in frame from the first base. This entry belongs to a study of beta chain features in type 1 diabetes (dated by TCRdb to 2017 to 2018). For the wider study: Mean age, gender distribution, total cell number and subset yield did not differ between patients and healthy donors. A total of 85 million to 140 million sorted cells were examined across all samples, and the number of cells per subset was strongly correlated with RNA yield. In the study, recently diagnosed type 1 diabetes patients and matched healthy donors were compared on the TCRB repertoires of their sorted circulating CD4+ T cell subsets. Whereas all 28 donors provided naive and central memory subsets, regulatory and stem cell-like memory subsets were isolated from just 8 patients and roughly 8 healthy donors.

The paper as a whole reports these results and caveats: A moderate but significant shortening of TCRB CDR3 length was observed in type 1 diabetes patients in all four CD4+ subsets. PCR may preferentially amplify shorter templates, but because patient and control samples were amplified and corrected together, any resulting skew would affect both groups equally. Because cDNA was sequenced instead of genomic DNA, highly expressing activated cells could be over-represented, though the groups showed no difference in activation or CD3 levels. Naive, central memory and regulatory TCRB repertoires appeared to be more alike among patients than among healthy donors. At VDJ recombination sites, type 1 diabetes patients had fewer insertions and more deleted nucleotides, which implies abnormalities in thymic rearrangement. HLA sub-analyses involved small numbers of individuals, so any influence of HLA type on TCRB rearrangement remained unresolved.

Recombination joined TRBV5-1 with TRBJ2-2; TRBD2 agrees with 7 junctional bases. This clonotype originated in a man aged 25-40 years with type 1 diabetes. The sequencing sample was made of central memory CD4+ T cells from blood. The DNA sequence reads TGCGCCAGCAGCCGGACTAGTGAGGGGGAGCTGTTTTTT. It codes for CASSRTSEGELFF. The entire variable domain, with the stretches around the CDR3 drawn from the reference TRBV5-1 and TRBJ2-2 proteins, is KAGVTQTPRYLIKTRGQQVTLSCSPISGHRSVSWYQQTPGQGLQFLFEYFSETQRNKGNFPGRFSGRQFSNSRSEMNVSTLELGDSALYLCASSRTSEGELFFGEGSRLTVL.